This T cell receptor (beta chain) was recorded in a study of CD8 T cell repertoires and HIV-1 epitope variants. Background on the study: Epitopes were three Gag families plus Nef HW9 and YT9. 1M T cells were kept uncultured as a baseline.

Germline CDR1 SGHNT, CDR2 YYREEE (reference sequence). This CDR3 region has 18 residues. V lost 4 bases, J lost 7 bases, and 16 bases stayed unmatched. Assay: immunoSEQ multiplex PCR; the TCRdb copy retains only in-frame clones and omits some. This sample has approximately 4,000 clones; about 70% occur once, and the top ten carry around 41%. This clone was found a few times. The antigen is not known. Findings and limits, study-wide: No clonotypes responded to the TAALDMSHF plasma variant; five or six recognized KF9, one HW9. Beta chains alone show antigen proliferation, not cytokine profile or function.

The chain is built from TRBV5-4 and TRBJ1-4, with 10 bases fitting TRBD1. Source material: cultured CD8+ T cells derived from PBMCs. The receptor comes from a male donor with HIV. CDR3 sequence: CASSATSGQGIPGEKLFF. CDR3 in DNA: TGTGCCAGCAGCGCGACATCGGGACAGGGGATTCCGGGTGAAAAACTGTTTTTT.